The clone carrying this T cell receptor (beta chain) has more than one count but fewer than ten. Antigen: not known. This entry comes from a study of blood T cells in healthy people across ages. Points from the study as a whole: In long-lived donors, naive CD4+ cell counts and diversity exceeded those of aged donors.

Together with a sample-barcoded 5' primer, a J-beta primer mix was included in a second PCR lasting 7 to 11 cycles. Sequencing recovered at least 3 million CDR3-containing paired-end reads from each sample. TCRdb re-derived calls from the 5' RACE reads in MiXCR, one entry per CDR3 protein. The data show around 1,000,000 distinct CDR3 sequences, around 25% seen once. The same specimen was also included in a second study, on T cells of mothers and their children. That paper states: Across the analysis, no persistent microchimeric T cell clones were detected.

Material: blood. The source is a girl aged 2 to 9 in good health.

CDR3 in DNA: TGTGCCACCAGCAGTGGGACTGGACTAGTTCAAGAGACCCAGTACTTC. This sequence encodes CATSSGTGLVQETQYF. The J gene is TRBJ2-5, the V gene TRBV15, with 7 bases that match TRBD2. CDR1 is LNHNV and CDR2 is YYDKDF in the germline V gene (reference sequence). The V segment lost 3 bases and the J segment 2 bases; nucleotides outside the gene matches: 9. The CDR3 sequence is 16 residues long.